Detailed here is one TCR beta chain. Its specificity is not known. The CDR3 contains 14 residues. V was clipped by 0 bases and J by 6 bases, with 11 bases between them. The germline V gene has CDR1 MNHNS and CDR2 SASEGT. TCRdb's copy holds only in-frame clones and misses some; the assay was immunoSEQ multiplex PCR. Here the sample spans 110,000 to 150,000 clones, more than 85% being singletons. These data originate in a study of T cell responses to AZD1222 COVID-19 vaccine. Study-wide findings and caveats: Repertoires were collected only later (after the peak T cell response had occurred).

The origin of this receptor is an adult in good health. This specimen was peripheral blood, taken on day 0 of AZD1222 vaccination. V is TRBV6-1 and J is TRBJ1-1, with D perhaps TRBD1 (5 bases). This CDR3 is CASSEAWGGAEAFF. In DNA form, the CDR3 reads TGTGCCAGCAGTGAAGCGTGGGGGGGAGCTGAAGCTTTCTTT.